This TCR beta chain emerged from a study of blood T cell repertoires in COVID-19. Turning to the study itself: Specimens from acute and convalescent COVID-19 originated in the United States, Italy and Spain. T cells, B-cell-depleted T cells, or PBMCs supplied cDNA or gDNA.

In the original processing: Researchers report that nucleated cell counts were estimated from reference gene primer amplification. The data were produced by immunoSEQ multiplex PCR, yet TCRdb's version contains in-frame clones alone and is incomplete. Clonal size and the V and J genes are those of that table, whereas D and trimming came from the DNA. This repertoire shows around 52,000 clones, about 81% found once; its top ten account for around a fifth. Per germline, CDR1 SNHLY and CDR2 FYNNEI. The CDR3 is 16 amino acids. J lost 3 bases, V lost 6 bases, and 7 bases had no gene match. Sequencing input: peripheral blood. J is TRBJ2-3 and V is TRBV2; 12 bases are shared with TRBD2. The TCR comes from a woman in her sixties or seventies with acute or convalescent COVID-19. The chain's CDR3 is CASSPSGGADTDTQYF. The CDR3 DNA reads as TGTGCCAGCAGCCCTAGCGGGGGGGCGGATACAGATACGCAGTATTTT.